This record looks at one TCR beta chain sequence and its context. Its antigen is unidentified. One entry per CDR3 protein results from TCRdb running MiXCR on the 5' RACE reads. The sample contains 450,000 to 600,000 distinct CDR3 sequences, about a sixth of which appear only once. The data belong to a study of T cells after yellow fever vaccination. Study observations and caveats: Abundant bulk-population clonotypes could contaminate the FACS-sorted repertoires. Some clonotypes were seen in both the CD4 and the CD8 compartments. These made up a small share and likely arose from convergent recombination. Compared with primary, the secondary response was weaker and peaked at day 5, not 15. Post-booster repertoires contained most primary-vaccination clones again (about 95% CD4, approximately 86% CD8).

J was trimmed by 7 bases and V by 5 bases; bases with no gene match: 8. Germline values: CDR1 MGHRA, CDR2 YSYEKL. The CDR3 is 17 amino acids. The input for sequencing was PBMCs, taken about 5 days after the first yellow fever vaccination. The receptor's source is a man aged 18 to 29 who received the YFV17D yellow fever vaccine. The chain employs TRBV4-1 and TRBJ2-1, with 16 nucleotides matching TRBD2. CDR3 nucleotide sequence: TGCGCCAGCAGCTTACAGGTGGGACTAGCGGGGGGGAATGAGCAGTTCTTC. It translates to CASSLQVGLAGGNEQFF.